This TCR beta chain originates from a study of blood T cells in healthy people across ages. CDR3 length: 13 residues. V lost 5 bases and J lost 12; bases outside the gene matches: 12. The V gene's germline CDR1 is MNHEY and CDR2 SVGEGT. With a J-beta primer mix and a sample-barcoded 5' primer, a second PCR ran roughly 6 to 11 cycles. TCRdb analysed the 5' RACE reads with MiXCR anew, one entry per CDR3 protein. The sample lists over a million distinct CDR3 sequences; under 55% were seen once. Sequencing was carried out using blood. This TCR came from a woman aged 55-69 years in good health. J is TRBJ2-7 and V is TRBV6-2 or TRBV6-3, with TRBD2 identical over 8 bases. The CDR3 loop reads CASSDKSGGTRYF. Written as DNA, the CDR3 is TGTGCCAGCAGTGACAAGAGCGGGGGAACTCGGTACTTC.